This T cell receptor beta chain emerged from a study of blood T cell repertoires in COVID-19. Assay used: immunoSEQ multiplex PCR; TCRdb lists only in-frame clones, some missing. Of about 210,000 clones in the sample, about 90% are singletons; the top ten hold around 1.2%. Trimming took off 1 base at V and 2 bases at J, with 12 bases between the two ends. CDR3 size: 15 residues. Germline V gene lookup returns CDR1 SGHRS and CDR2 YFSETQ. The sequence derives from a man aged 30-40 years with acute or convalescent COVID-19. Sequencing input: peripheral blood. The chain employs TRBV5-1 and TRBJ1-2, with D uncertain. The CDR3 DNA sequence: TGCGCCAGCAGCTTGCCCGGCACAGCCAACTATGGCTACACCTTC. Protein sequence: CASSLPGTANYGYTF.